What follows are 29 T cell receptor beta chains derived from one specimen sequenced in a study of T cells after yellow fever vaccination. TCRdb fed the 5' RACE reads into MiXCR, producing one record per CDR3 protein. The table records 400,000 or so distinct CDR3 sequences, around 10% of them present only once. The sample was PBMCs, taken on the day of the first yellow fever vaccination. These receptors were taken from a young man who received the YFV17D yellow fever vaccine.

This clonotype was detected only a few times. The genes are TRBV20-1 and TRBJ2-1; D is perhaps TRBD2 (5 bases). V was clipped by 4 bases and J by 5 bases, with 18 bases between them. The CDR3 spans 15 residues. Germline CDR1 DFQATT, CDR2 SNEGSKA (reference sequence). The CDR3 reads CSAKRRLPGNNEQFF. DNA for the CDR3: TGCAGTGCTAAGAGAAGGCTACCCGGGAACAATGAGCAGTTCTTC.

This chain links TRBV5-1 with TRBJ2-2, with 8 bases that match TRBD2. Germline V gene data show CDR1 as SGHRS and CDR2 as YFSETQ. The junction had 7 bases not matched to a gene; V was cut back by 3 bases and J by 0 bases. This CDR3 is built from 17 residues. In DNA, the CDR3 is TGCGCCAGCAGCTCCCCTCGGGGGGGAACGAACACCGGGGAGCTGTTTTTT. Translating gives CASSSPRGGTNTGELFF.

This clonotype has only a few counts. The chain carries TRBV5-1 and TRBJ2-2, with a possible D match to TRBD2 (6 bases). This CDR3 has 18 amino acids. Between the trimmed V and J ends, which lost 4 bases and 3 bases, there was a span of 22 bases. Germline loops: CDR1 SGHRS, CDR2 YFSETQ. The DNA for the CDR3 is TGCGCCAGCAGCGGGGGACTCTACGGACAAGTATACACCGGGGAGCTGTTTTTT. Its protein is CASSGGLYGQVYTGELFF.

The gene calls are TRBV4-1 and TRBJ2-7; D assignment may be TRBD1 or TRBD2 (5 bases each). V was clipped by 0 bases and J by 1 base, with 10 bases between them. The CDR3 is made up of 15 amino acids. Germline V gene lookup returns CDR1 MGHRA and CDR2 YSYEKL. The CDR3 region has the DNA TGCGCCAGCAGCCAAGATCCCGGGGCATCCTACGAGCAGTACTTC. Residues: CASSQDPGASYEQYF.

The DNA for the CDR3 is TGTGCCAGCAGCGTAGGGAGGGCCGAGCAGTACGTC. Amino acid sequence: CASSVGRAEQYV. This chain joins TRBV7-2 and TRBJ2-7, with 7 bases identical to TRBD2. Germline V gene data show CDR1 as SGHTA and CDR2 as FQGNSA. V shed 5 bases, J shed 6 bases, and the junction held 4 bases outside the gene matches. The CDR3 is made up of 12 amino acids.

This clonotype was seen a handful of times. The V gene is TRBV10-3, the J gene TRBJ2-5; 9 nucleotides line up with TRBD1. V trimming: 2 bases; J trimming: 4 bases; junction bases outside the gene matches: 5. This CDR3 has 15 amino acids. The germline V gene encodes CDR1 ENHRY and CDR2 SYGVKD. This CDR3 reads CAISEPDRGGETQYF. As DNA, the CDR3 is TGTGCCATCAGTGAGCCCGACAGGGGGGGAGAGACCCAGTACTTC.

This clonotype has only a few counts. V and J are TRBV6-2 or TRBV6-3 and TRBJ2-1; 10 bases align to TRBD1. CDR1 is MNHEY and CDR2 is SVGEGT in the germline V gene. CDR3 length equals 15 residues. V lost 9 bases and J lost 6; bases outside the gene matches: 11. CDR3 loop: CASISPGQGRNEQFF. CDR3 DNA: TGTGCCAGTATCTCCCCGGGACAGGGGCGCAATGAGCAGTTCTTC.

This clonotype occurred many times. The DNA for the CDR3 is TGTGCCAGCGAACAAACTGGGGGTCACGAGCAGTACTTC. It specifies CASEQTGGHEQYF. The chain recombines TRBV12-3 or TRBV12-4 with TRBJ2-7, with D perhaps assigned TRBD1 or TRBD2 (5 bases each). The CDR3 sequence is 13 residues long. The V end lost 8 bases, the J end lost 5 bases, and 16 bases lay between the germline ends.

This clonotype has only a few counts. The chain links TRBV9 to TRBJ2-5; 8 bases are shared with TRBD2. Germline assignment: CDR1 SGDLS and CDR2 YYNGEE. Unmatched junction bases numbered 8, after V lost 6 bases and J lost 1 base. The CDR3 loop spans 15 amino acids. The CDR3 sequence: CASTRAGVIQETQYF. In DNA form, the CDR3 reads TGTGCCAGCACGAGAGCGGGGGTCATCCAAGAGACCCAGTACTTC.

This clonotype was picked up a small number of times. V and J are TRBV5-1 and TRBJ1-4; perhaps TRBD1 as D (5 bases). Trimming took 4 bases from V and 8 from J, leaving 21 bases between them. This CDR3 is 16 amino acids long. Germline assignment: CDR1 SGHRS and CDR2 YFSETQ. The CDR3 protein is CASSPGDGATGEKLFF. In DNA form, the CDR3 reads TGCGCCAGCAGCCCTGGGGATGGGGCGACGGGAGAAAAACTGTTTTTT.

This clonotype was recorded a few times. The chain is built from TRBV20-1 and TRBJ1-1; the D gene is possibly TRBD1 (6 bases). The ends were cut back, 1 base at V and 0 bases at J, with 15 bases in the middle. The germline gives CDR1 DFQATT, CDR2 SNEGSKA (reference sequence). The CDR3 covers 16 residues. The CDR3 nucleotides are TGCAGTGCTAGAGTGGCGGGGGGCGGAATGAACACTGAAGCTTTCTTT. This sequence encodes CSARVAGGGMNTEAFF.

This clonotype was detected ten times or more. The chain couples TRBV29-1 to TRBJ1-2, with a weak D call TRBD1 (6 bases). CDR1 SQVTM and CDR2 ANQGSEA come from the germline V gene. Trimming left V 7 bases short and J 3 bases short, with 15 bases between. The CDR3 covers 13 residues. DNA for the CDR3: TGCAGCGCCTGGACAGTGGGCGACTATGGCTACACCTTC. Translating gives CSAWTVGDYGYTF.

This clonotype came up many times. V is TRBV5-4 and J is TRBJ2-1; 10 nucleotides match TRBD1. This CDR3 region has 14 residues. The ends lost 4 bases at V and 6 bases at J; junction bases unmatched: 4. The V gene's germline CDR1 is SGHNT and CDR2 YYREEE (reference sequence). The CDR3 loop reads CASSRRDRGNEQFF. In DNA form, the CDR3 reads TGTGCCAGCAGCCGCCGGGACAGGGGCAATGAGCAGTTCTTC.

This clonotype has just a few counts. The CDR3 region has the DNA TGCGCCAGCAGCTTGGACAGGGTCAACTATGGCTACACCTTC. It translates to CASSLDRVNYGYTF. The V call is TRBV5-1, the J call TRBJ1-2; possibly TRBD1 for D (6 bases). Trimming shortened V by 0 bases and J by 2 bases, and 8 bases separated the two germline ends. Germline CDR1 is SGHRS and CDR2 is YFSETQ. The CDR3 has 14 amino acids.

This clonotype showed up many times. As DNA, the CDR3 is TGTGCCAGCAGCCGAAGACTTACCGAGACTTATTATAATTCACCCCTCCACTTT. Translation: CASSRRLTETYYNSPLHF. V is TRBV3-1 and J is TRBJ1-6; D is ambiguous. Germline-derived CDR1 and CDR2 are LGHDT and YNNKEL (reference sequence). The V end was cut by 4 bases, the J end by 4 bases, with 20 bases between. The CDR3 extends over 18 amino acids.

This sequence joins TRBV6-5 and TRBJ2-5; 9 bases agree with TRBD2. Trimming took 2 bases from V and 1 from J; bases not matched to a gene: 2. The CDR3 length is 15 residues. The germline V gene has CDR1 MNHEY and CDR2 SVGAGI. CDR3 residues: CASSYGRGGQETQYF. DNA of the CDR3: TGTGCCAGCAGTTACGGGCGGGGGGGCCAAGAGACCCAGTACTTC.

This clonotype was seen only a few times. This chain uses TRBV7-2 with TRBJ1-5, with D possibly matching TRBD1 (5 bases). Germline V gene lookup returns CDR1 SGHTA and CDR2 FQGNSA. This CDR3 region has 16 residues. Between the trimmed V and J ends, which lost 1 base and 0 bases, there was a span of 10 bases. The CDR3, as DNA: TGTGCCAGCAGCTTAGGGGGGGTTAATAGCAATCAGCCCCAGCATTTT. Its translation is CASSLGGVNSNQPQHF.

The chain joins TRBV27 to TRBJ2-2, with 7 positions matching TRBD1. The ends lost 5 bases at V and 1 base at J; junction bases unmatched: 10. The CDR3 runs to 17 residues. Germline-derived CDR1 and CDR2 are MNHEY and SMNVEV (reference sequence). As DNA, the CDR3 is TGTGCCAGCAGTACCTATGGGGGACAGCTGAACACCGGGGAGCTGTTTTTT. Translated: CASSTYGGQLNTGELFF.

The V gene is TRBV7-9, the J gene TRBJ2-7, with D perhaps given as TRBD1 or TRBD2 (5 bases each). Trimming pared 5 bases from V and 4 bases from J, leaving 12 bases between. Germline V gene sequence: CDR1 SEHNR, CDR2 FQNEAQ (reference sequence). The CDR3 contains 13 residues. CDR3 nucleotides: TGTGCCAGCAGCCCTAGGGACGATTACGAGCAGTACTTC. It encodes CASSPRDDYEQYF.

This clonotype has more than one count but fewer than ten. This sequence joins TRBV3-1 and TRBJ1-5, with 9 bases lining up with TRBD1. This CDR3 is built from 15 residues. The trim removed 4 bases at V and 3 bases at J, leaving 4 bases unmatched. Germline V lookup: CDR1 LGHDT, CDR2 YNNKEL (reference sequence). The CDR3 DNA sequence: TGTGCCAGCAGCCTGGGGACAGGGCTCAATCAGCCCCAGCATTTT. Translating gives CASSLGTGLNQPQHF.

This clonotype came up a few times. This chain connects TRBV6-1 to TRBJ2-2, with a tentative D call TRBD1 (5 bases). Germline-derived CDR1 and CDR2 are MNHNS and SASEGT. CDR3 size: 15 residues. V was pared by 2 bases and J by 7 bases, with 14 bases between. The CDR3 loop is CASSEMGQGGGELFF. The CDR3 nucleotides read TGTGCCAGCAGTGAAATGGGGCAGGGCGGCGGGGAGCTGTTTTTT.

This chain links TRBV19 with TRBJ1-1; possibly TRBD1 for D (5 bases). This CDR3 spans 15 amino acids. Between the trimmed V and J ends, which lost 5 bases and 0 bases, there was a span of 13 bases. CDR1 is LNHDA, CDR2 SQIVND, per germline (reference sequence). This chain's CDR3 is CASSAPGGVNTEAFF. The CDR3 coding sequence is TGTGCCAGTAGTGCCCCGGGGGGGGTGAACACTGAAGCTTTCTTT. The whole variable domain, remainder taken from reference TRBV19 and TRBJ1-1, is DGGITQSPKYLFRKEGQNVTLSCEQNLNHDAMYWYRQDPGQGLRLIYYSQIVNDFQKGDIAEGYSVSREKKESFPLTVTSAQKNPTAFYLCASSAPGGVNTEAFFGQGTRLTVV.

There are a few counts of this clonotype. The chain employs TRBV4-1 and TRBJ2-2; TRBD1 agrees at 7 bases. Germline V gene sequence: CDR1 MGHRA, CDR2 YSYEKL. Trimming at V came to 3 bases and at J to 4 bases, leaving 2 bases not matched to a gene. The CDR3 extends over 14 amino acids. The CDR3: CASSQGQTTGELFF. The CDR3 DNA reads TGCGCCAGCAGCCAGGGACAGACCACCGGGGAGCTGTTTTTT.

The rearrangement uses TRBV3-1 and TRBJ2-5, with D perhaps matching TRBD2 (6 bases). Germline assignment: CDR1 LGHDT and CDR2 YNNKEL (reference sequence). Between the trimmed V and J ends, which lost 4 bases and 2 bases, there was a span of 8 bases. This CDR3 contains 13 residues. The CDR3 nucleotides read TGTGCCAGCAGCCGGGGGGATCAAGAGACCCAGTACTTC. This translates into CASSRGDQETQYF.

This clonotype occurred many times. The V and J genes are TRBV4-3 and TRBJ2-3; the match to TRBD2 covers 12 bases. Germline CDR1 is LGHNA and CDR2 is YSLEER. V was pared by 4 bases and J by 2 bases, with 1 base of the junction left unmatched. The CDR3 is 15 residues long. Written as DNA, the CDR3 is TGCGCCAGCAGCCGGACTAGCGGGGTCACAGATACGCAGTATTTT. The encoded protein is CASSRTSGVTDTQYF.

CDR3 sequence reads: CATSDSFGGGYTF. In DNA form, the CDR3 reads TGTGCCACCAGTGATTCATTTGGCGGGGGCTACACCTTC. The chain recombines TRBV24-1 with TRBJ1-2; unclear D gene. The CDR3 loop spans 13 amino acids. Trimming pared 2 bases from V and 8 bases from J, leaving 11 bases between. CDR1 and CDR2 from the germline V gene are KGHDR and SFDVKD.

This chain links TRBV4-3 with TRBJ1-1, with 10 bases lining up with TRBD1. Germline-derived CDR1 and CDR2 are LGHNA and YSLEER. This CDR3 is built from 17 residues. The trim removed 0 bases at V and 5 bases at J, leaving 9 bases unmatched. CDR3 nucleotide sequence: TGCGCCAGCAGCCAAGATATAGGGACAGGGGCATGGACTGAAGCTTTCTTT. Protein product: CASSQDIGTGAWTEAFF.

The chain uses TRBV4-3 and TRBJ2-1; the D is unclear. CDR3 length: 13 amino acids. Trimming stripped 2 bases from V and 9 bases from J, with 11 bases between. CDR1 is LGHNA, CDR2 YSLEER, per germline. The CDR3 sequence is CASSQLAPGEQFF. As DNA, the CDR3 is TGCGCCAGCAGCCAACTTGCCCCGGGTGAGCAGTTCTTC.

This clonotype has a handful of counts. J is TRBJ2-3 and V is TRBV12-3 or TRBV12-4; D unresolved. Between the trimmed V and J ends, which lost 3 bases and 7 bases, there was a span of 8 bases. CDR3 length equals 12 residues. CDR3 amino acids: CASSFLTHTQYF. The CDR3 bases are TGTGCCAGCAGTTTTCTTACGCATACGCAGTATTTT.